This entry describes one T cell receptor beta chain. This entry comes from a study of control samples from healthy donors and cancer patients. From germline, CDR1 is SNHLY and CDR2 FYNNEI. The CDR3 extends over 13 amino acids. Assay: immunoSEQ multiplex PCR; the TCRdb copy retains only in-frame clones and omits some. Among 85,000 to 100,000 clones listed, 90% to 95% were seen once. The J gene is TRBJ1-1, the V gene TRBV2; 7 bases agree with TRBD1. This clonotype was sampled from a man between 18 and 29 years old in good health. The sample was blood. The CDR3 reads CAIRGQRNTEAFF. The CDR3 DNA reads TGTGCAATTAGGGGACAGAGGAACACTGAAGCTTTCTTT. Looking up the rest from reference TRBV2 and TRBJ1-1 gives the full variable domain: EPEVTQTPSHQVTQMGQEVILRCVPISNHLYFYWYRQILGQKVEFLVSFYNNEISEKSEIFDDQFSVERPDGSNFTLKIRSTKLEDSAMYFCAIRGQRNTEAFFGQGTRLTVV.